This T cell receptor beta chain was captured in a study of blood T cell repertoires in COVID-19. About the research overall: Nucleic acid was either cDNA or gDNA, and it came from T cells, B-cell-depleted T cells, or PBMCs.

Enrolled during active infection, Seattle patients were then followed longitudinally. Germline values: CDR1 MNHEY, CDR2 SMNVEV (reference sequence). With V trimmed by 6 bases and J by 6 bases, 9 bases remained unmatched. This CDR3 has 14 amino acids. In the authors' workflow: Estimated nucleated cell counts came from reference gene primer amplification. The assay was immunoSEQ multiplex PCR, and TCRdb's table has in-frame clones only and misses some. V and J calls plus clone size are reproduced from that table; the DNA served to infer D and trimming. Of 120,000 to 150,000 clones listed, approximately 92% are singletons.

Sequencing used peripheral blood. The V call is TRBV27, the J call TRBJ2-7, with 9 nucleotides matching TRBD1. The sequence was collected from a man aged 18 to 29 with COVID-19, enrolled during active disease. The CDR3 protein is CASRTGQGNGEQYF. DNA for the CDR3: TGTGCCAGCAGGACGGGACAGGGTAACGGCGAGCAGTACTTC.